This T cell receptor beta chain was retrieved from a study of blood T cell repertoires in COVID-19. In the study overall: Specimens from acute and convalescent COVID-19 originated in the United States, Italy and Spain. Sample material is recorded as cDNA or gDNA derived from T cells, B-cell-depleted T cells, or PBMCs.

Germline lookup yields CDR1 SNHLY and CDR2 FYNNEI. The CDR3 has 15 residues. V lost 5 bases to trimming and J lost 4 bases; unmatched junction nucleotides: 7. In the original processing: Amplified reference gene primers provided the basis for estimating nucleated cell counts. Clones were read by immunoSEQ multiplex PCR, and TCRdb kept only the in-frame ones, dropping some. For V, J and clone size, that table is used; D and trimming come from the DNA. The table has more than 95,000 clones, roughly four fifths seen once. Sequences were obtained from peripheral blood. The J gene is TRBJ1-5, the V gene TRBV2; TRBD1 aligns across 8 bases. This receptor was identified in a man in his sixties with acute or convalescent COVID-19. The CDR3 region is CASSLDRGGNQPQHF. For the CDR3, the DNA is TGTGCCAGCAGTCTCGACAGGGGAGGAAATCAGCCCCAGCATTTT.